The 6 T cell receptor beta chains presented below share a single source sample, sequenced in a study of CD8+ T cells in alopecia areata. Specified treatment: oral pan-JAK inhibitor, 5-10 mg twice daily. RNA was extracted and reverse transcribed into cDNA as the sequencing template. Measured with immunoSEQ multiplex PCR; TCRdb has only the in-frame clones, and not every one. The repertoire holds 120,000 or so clones, with around 60% as singletons. The sequences come from CD4+ T cells sorted from blood, collected at week 4, from a patient treated with tofacitinib. These receptor sequences come from a human donor with alopecia areata.

V and J are TRBV7-2 and TRBJ2-3, with 8 bases that match TRBD2. Germline V CDR1 and CDR2: SGHTA, FQGNSA. V was clipped by 3 bases and J by 0 bases; unmatched bases: 5. The CDR3 is made up of 16 amino acids. CDR3 sequence (DNA): TGTGCCAGCAGCTTCAGACTAGCGCCAAGCACAGATACGCAGTATTTT. This translates into CASSFRLAPSTDTQYF.

In the case of this clone: Other DNA sequences from this sample encode an identical CDR3 as well. The chain recombines TRBV6-6 with TRBJ2-5; 12 bases fit TRBD2. V was pared by 0 bases and J by 5 bases, with 4 bases of the junction left unmatched. The CDR3 extends over 16 amino acids. Germline values: CDR1 MNHNY, CDR2 SVGAGI (reference sequence). The chain's CDR3 is CASSYSTSGGRETQYF. Here the CDR3 DNA reads TGTGCCAGCAGTTACTCGACTAGCGGGGGCCGGGAGACCCAGTACTTC.

V usage is TRBV29-1 and J usage is TRBJ1-4; D ambiguous. The CDR3 extends over 13 amino acids. Germline V lookup: CDR1 SQVTM, CDR2 ANQGSEA. V was clipped by 4 bases and J by 5 bases, with 11 bases between them. CDR3 residues: CSVAWALNEKLFF. CDR3 DNA: TGCAGCGTTGCTTGGGCCCTAAATGAAAAACTGTTTTTT.

This clone showed up just a few times. The chain is built from TRBV7-9 and TRBJ2-1, with D uncertain. Germline lookup yields CDR1 SEHNR and CDR2 FQNEAQ (reference sequence). V was clipped by 3 bases and J by 6 bases, with 6 bases between them. The CDR3 sequence is 12 residues long. The CDR3 loop is CASSFVGNEQFF. CDR3 nucleotide sequence: TGTGCCAGCAGCTTCGTGGGCAATGAGCAGTTCTTC.

V gene TRBV30 combines with J gene TRBJ1-5; weak D call: TRBD1 (5 bases). Germline V lookup: CDR1 GTSNPN, CDR2 SVGIG (reference sequence). The CDR3 contains 13 residues. Deletions cut 2 bases from V and 4 bases from J, with 9 bases between. The CDR3 DNA reads TGTGCCTGGAGTCCAGGGTCGAATCAGCCCCAGCATTTT. Translating gives CAWSPGSNQPQHF.

V gene TRBV2 combines with J gene TRBJ2-3; the D gene is possibly TRBD1 (5 bases). This CDR3 contains 14 residues. V was clipped by 4 bases and J by 3 bases, with 11 bases between them. Germline V gene sequence: CDR1 SNHLY, CDR2 FYNNEI. The CDR3 region is CASSVGPGTDTQYF. The DNA for the CDR3 is TGTGCCAGCAGTGTAGGGCCAGGGACAGATACGCAGTATTTT.